The rows below give T cell receptor beta chains drawn from one sample of a study of blood T cells in healthy people across ages. Each CDR3 protein gets one entry after TCRdb re-called the 5' RACE reads with MiXCR. The sample includes 850,000 to 950,000 distinct CDR3 sequences, more than 25% of them seen just once. The sequencing input was blood. These receptors all come from a woman of 80 years or more in good health. Each CDR3 is given with its conserved first and last residue. The D gene is left open where the match is weak. Clone size, where shown, is once, few, many, or a class for clones that have expanded.

J: TRBJ2-1
size: few
D: TRBD2
V: TRBV5-6
DNA: TGTGCCAGCAGCGAGAGACTAGCGGGGTCCTACAATGAGCAGTTCTTC
CDR3: CASSERLAGSYNEQFF

J: TRBJ2-3
size: -
D: TRBD2
V: TRBV3-1
DNA: TGTGCCAGCAGCCAAGTTACTAGCGGGTATAAAAGAGCTAGCACAGATACGCAGTATTTT
CDR3: CASSQVTSGYKRASTDTQYF

J: TRBJ1-1
size: -
D: -
V: TRBV20-1
DNA: TGCAGTGCTAGAAGTTTCGAAGCTTTCTTT
CDR3: CSARSFEAFF

J: TRBJ2-4
size: few
D: TRBD2
V: TRBV20-1
DNA: TGCAGTGCTAGAGATCCATGGGTAGCGGGGACCAAAAACATTCAGTACTTC
CDR3: CSARDPWVAGTKNIQYF

J: TRBJ2-5
size: -
D: TRBD1
V: TRBV7-8
DNA: TGTGCCAGCAGCCCCATCCCGGGACAGGGTTCAGGGACCCAGTACTTC
CDR3: CASSPIPGQGSGTQYF

J: TRBJ2-5
size: -
D: -
V: TRBV13
DNA: TGTGCCAGCAGCTTACCCGGAGGGGCGGACGAGACCCAGTACTTC
CDR3: CASSLPGGADETQYF

J: TRBJ2-3
size: many
D: -
V: TRBV24-1
DNA: TGTGCCACCAGTGATCCCCGGACACGCGAGTATTTT
CDR3: CATSDPRTREYF

J: TRBJ1-2
size: few
D: -
V: TRBV30
DNA: TGTGCCTGGGCCCCCACTGGCTACACCTTC
CDR3: CAWAPTGYTF

J: TRBJ1-2
size: -
D: -
V: TRBV6-5
DNA: TGTGCCAGCAGTACCCGGTCTAGCCGACCCTATGGCTACACCTTC
CDR3: CASSTRSSRPYGYTF

J: TRBJ2-3
size: -
D: TRBD1
V: TRBV24-1
DNA: TGTGCCACCAGTGGTGGGACAGGGGGATTGTATACGCAGTATTTT
CDR3: CATSGGTGGLYTQYF

J: TRBJ1-2
size: -
D: -
V: TRBV9
DNA: TGTGCCAGCAGCGGACTTAACTATGGCTACACCTTC
CDR3: CASSGLNYGYTF

J: TRBJ2-7
size: many
D: -
V: TRBV12-3/TRBV12-4
DNA: TGTGCCAGCAGTGTGACTACCCCCACCTACGAGCAGTACTTC
CDR3: CASSVTTPTYEQYF

J: TRBJ2-1
size: -
D: -
V: TRBV7-2
DNA: TGTGCCAGCAGCTTAGTCGTCAGGTCTGTTGAGCAGTTCTTC
CDR3: CASSLVVRSVEQFF

J: TRBJ2-2
size: -
D: TRBD2
V: TRBV2
DNA: TGTGCCAGCAGTGGGACTAGCGGGGTATCCGGGGAGCTGTTTTTT
CDR3: CASSGTSGVSGELFF

J: TRBJ2-1
size: many
D: -
V: TRBV29-1
DNA: TGCAGTTACCAGAAGGGGCCGTCCTACAATGAGCAGTTCTTC
CDR3: CSYQKGPSYNEQFF

J: TRBJ2-3
size: -
D: -
V: TRBV2
DNA: TGTGCCAGCAAGGATGGAAGCACAGATACGCAGTATTTT
CDR3: CASKDGSTDTQYF

J: TRBJ2-3
size: few
D: TRBD1
V: TRBV7-3
DNA: TGTGCCAGCAGCGTGGACAGGGTCTCGACTACGCAGTATTTT
CDR3: CASSVDRVSTTQYF

J: TRBJ1-1
size: -
D: TRBD1
V: TRBV5-5
DNA: TGTGCCAGCAGCGCCGGGACAGGAGCCTTAAGGGAAGCTTTCTTT
CDR3: CASSAGTGALREAFF

J: TRBJ2-1
size: -
D: TRBD1
V: TRBV2
DNA: TGTGCCAGCAGCTTTGACAGGGCCGGTTACAATGAGCAGTTCTTC
CDR3: CASSFDRAGYNEQFF

J: TRBJ2-7
size: many
D: TRBD2
V: TRBV4-3
DNA: TGCGCCAGCAGCCAAGTGCTGAGCGGGGTATACTACGAGCAGTACTTC
CDR3: CASSQVLSGVYYEQYF

J: TRBJ2-7
size: -
D: -
V: TRBV5-5
DNA: TGTGCCAGCAGCCACGACCCGACGAGCTCCTACAATGAGCAGTACTTC
CDR3: CASSHDPTSSYNEQYF

J: TRBJ1-4
size: few
D: -
V: TRBV2
DNA: TGTGCCAGCAGTTTTAACAGCCCGGGGACTAATGAAAAACTGTTTTTT
CDR3: CASSFNSPGTNEKLFF

J: TRBJ2-2
size: -
D: TRBD1
V: TRBV4-3
DNA: TGCGCCAGCAGCCAAGATTGGTGGGACAGGGACACCGGGGAGCTGTTTTTT
CDR3: CASSQDWWDRDTGELFF

J: TRBJ1-2
size: many
D: -
V: TRBV6-1
DNA: TGTGCCAGCAGTGAAGCTCGCCGGAACTATGGCTACACCTTC
CDR3: CASSEARRNYGYTF

J: TRBJ2-3
size: -
D: -
V: TRBV30
DNA: TGTGCCTGGAGGCCCGGACTTCTCACAGATACGCAGTATTTT
CDR3: CAWRPGLLTDTQYF

J: TRBJ2-7
size: many
D: TRBD1
V: TRBV28
DNA: TGTGCCAGCAGTTCGGGGACAGGGCAGGCCTACGAGCAGTACTTC
CDR3: CASSSGTGQAYEQYF

J: TRBJ2-5
size: many
D: TRBD2
V: TRBV5-1
DNA: TGCGCCAGCAGCAGAATTAGCGGGGGACAAGAGACCCAGTACTTC
CDR3: CASSRISGGQETQYF

J: TRBJ2-3
size: many
D: -
V: TRBV6-5
DNA: TGTGCGAGCCGGAGGGTAGGGGCAGATACGCAGTATTTT
CDR3: CASRRVGADTQYF

J: TRBJ2-3
size: many
D: TRBD2
V: TRBV7-7
DNA: TGTGCCAGCAGCATTAGCGGGGGGGCAGATACGCAGTATTTT
CDR3: CASSISGGADTQYF

J: TRBJ2-3
size: few
D: TRBD1
V: TRBV30
DNA: TGTGCCTGGAGTGTCGGGACAGGGAAGTTCACAGATACGCAGTATTTT
CDR3: CAWSVGTGKFTDTQYF

J: TRBJ2-5
size: -
D: TRBD1
V: TRBV12-3/TRBV12-4
DNA: TGTGCCAGCAGGCGCAATCAGGGGGCAGAGACCCAGTACTTC
CDR3: CASRRNQGAETQYF

J: TRBJ2-1
size: -
D: -
V: TRBV9
DNA: TGTGCCAGCAGCGCGGATAATGGGCAGTTCTTC
CDR3: CASSADNGQFF

J: TRBJ1-2
size: many
D: -
V: TRBV12-3/TRBV12-4
DNA: TGTGCCAGCACCCCCGGGGCCCGCTATGGCTACACCTTC
CDR3: CASTPGARYGYTF